This T cell receptor beta chain was sequenced during a study of vaccination effects on CD4 cells after COVID-19. In the study overall: Post-vaccine samples followed the second dose by a median of 72 days.

Notes on the study in general: Whether induced by infection or by vaccine, clones showed marked clonal contraction late after vaccination.

Method: immunoSEQ multiplex PCR; TCRdb's copy keeps in-frame clones and lacks some. The sample consists of about 57,000 clones, less than 80% of them appearing once. The germline gives CDR1 SGHRS, CDR2 YFSETQ. J was trimmed by 3 bases and V by 3 bases; bases with no gene match: 9. This CDR3 is 18 amino acids long. Following 10 days of culture, CD4+ T cells were isolated. Everyone in the study got two shots of either the BNT162b2 or mRNA-1273 vaccine. Having tested negative for nucleocapsid antibodies, the vaccine recipients showed no prior SARS-CoV-2 infection. Fresh IL-2-containing medium replaced half the medium on days 3 and 7. Worth noting for this clone: Its specificity is not known.

The source was CD4+ T cells from PBMCs cultured without peptide, collected after COVID-19 vaccination. The sequence derives from a human donor who received a COVID-19 vaccine. The chain has TRBV5-1 and TRBJ2-7; 16 bases agree with TRBD2. CDR3 sequence reads: CASSSAGTSGRAVYEQYF. The CDR3 nucleotides are TGCGCCAGCAGCTCCGCCGGGACTAGCGGGAGGGCCGTCTACGAGCAGTACTTC.